This T cell receptor beta chain was recorded in a study of blood T cells in healthy people across ages. The length of the CDR3 is 15 residues. V was pared by 10 bases and J by 6 bases, with 11 bases of the junction left unmatched. Germline-derived CDR1 and CDR2 are LNHDA and SQIVND (reference sequence). A J-beta primer mix and a sample-barcoded 5' primer were used in a second PCR of roughly 7 to 12 cycles. MiXCR, applied by TCRdb to the 5' RACE reads, yields one record per CDR3 protein. This sample has fewer than 1.5 million distinct CDR3 sequences, with around 42% found just once. Sequenced: blood. The TCR originated in a woman between 18 and 29 years old in good health. The chain carries TRBV19 and TRBJ2-3; 12 nucleotides align to TRBD2. In DNA form, the CDR3 reads TGTGCCACCTCTCAGACTAGCGGGAGTTTTGATACGCAGTATTTT. Protein: CATSQTSGSFDTQYF. The full variable domain, completed using reference TRBV19 and TRBJ2-3, is DGGITQSPKYLFRKEGQNVTLSCEQNLNHDAMYWYRQDPGQGLRLIYYSQIVNDFQKGDIAEGYSVSREKKESFPLTVTSAQKNPTAFYLCATSQTSGSFDTQYFGPGTRLTVL.